The 16 T cell receptor beta chains reported below all come from one sample, sequenced in a study of cytomegalovirus exposure and HLA in healthy donors. The PCR ran on 60 Vbeta and 13 Jbeta primers. Clones were read by immunoSEQ multiplex PCR, and TCRdb kept only the in-frame ones, dropping some. The table shows around 200,000 clones, with around 83% occurring only once. Specimen: PBMCs. The origin of the receptors is a woman aged 18-35 years in good health and CMV-seronegative.

J is TRBJ2-6 and V is TRBV5-1; D uncertain. This CDR3 is built from 15 residues. The V end was cut by 7 bases, the J end by 0 bases, with 11 bases between. CDR1 and CDR2 (germline): SGHRS, YFSETQ. CDR3: CASESLPSGANVLTF. The CDR3 bases are TGCGCCAGCGAGAGTCTTCCCTCTGGGGCCAACGTCCTGACTTTC.

This chain's CDR3 is CASSDSISKQGALGNEQFF. The CDR3 DNA follows: TGTGCCAGCAGTGACTCGATATCCAAACAGGGGGCATTGGGAAATGAGCAGTTCTTC. The chain uses TRBV6-4 and TRBJ2-1; TRBD1 aligns across 9 bases. CDR1 and CDR2 (germline): MRHNA, SNTAGT. This CDR3 spans 19 amino acids. Trimming cost V 0 bases and J 7 bases; bases outside gene matches: 16.

This clone ranks as medium-sized. The CDR3 region is CASRPTGLTEAFF. As DNA, the CDR3 is TGTGCCAGCAGGCCTACAGGGCTCACTGAAGCTTTCTTT. The chain has TRBV7-9 and TRBJ1-1; possibly TRBD1 for D (6 bases). Trimming pared 6 bases from V and 4 bases from J, leaving 12 bases between. The CDR3 has 13 amino acids. Germline CDR1 SEHNR, CDR2 FQNEAQ (reference sequence). Looking up the rest from reference TRBV7-9 and TRBJ1-1 gives the full variable domain: DTGVSQNPRHKITKRGQNVTFRCDPISEHNRLYWYRQTLGQGPEFLTYFQNEAQLEKSRLLSDRFSAERPKGSFSTLEIQRTEQGDSAMYLCASRPTGLTEAFFGQGTRLTVV.

Worth noting for this clone: The junction departs from germline at one end; a sequencing error may be responsible. The chain combines TRBV7-9 with TRBJ1-1, with D tentatively TRBD1 (6 bases). The CDR3 covers 10 residues. Germline V gives CDR1 SEHNR, CDR2 FQNEAQ (reference sequence). The CDR3 bases are TGTTCCAGCAGCCAGGGGGAAGCTTTCTTT. Its protein product is CSSSQGEAFF. Drawing the rest from reference TRBV7-9 and TRBJ1-1, the complete variable domain is DTGVSQNPRHKITKRGQNVTFRCDPISEHNRLYWYRQTLGQGPEFLTYFQNEAQLEKSRLLSDRFSAERPKGSFSTLEIQRTEQGDSAMYLCSSSQGEAFFGQGTRLTVV.

This chain links TRBV18 with TRBJ2-1; no clear D gene. Between the trimmed V and J ends, which lost 5 bases and 0 bases, there was a span of 11 bases. This CDR3 has 15 residues. CDR1 KGHSH and CDR2 LQKENI come from the germline V gene. CDR3 coding DNA: TGTGCCAGCTCAAGAGGAGAAGGCTCCTACAATGAGCAGTTCTTC. Its translation: CASSRGEGSYNEQFF.

The chain links TRBV14 to TRBJ2-7, with 8 bases lining up with TRBD1. Looked up from germline, CDR1 is SGHDN and CDR2 is FVKESK. J lost 6 bases, V lost 6 bases, and 4 bases had no gene match. The CDR3 is 12 residues long. CDR3 residues: CASRRTGGEQYF. DNA for the CDR3: TGTGCCAGCAGACGAACAGGGGGCGAGCAGTACTTC.

V is TRBV5-1 and J is TRBJ1-2, with no clear D. CDR3 length: 13 amino acids. V was pared by 7 bases and J by 2 bases, with 12 bases between. CDR1 SGHRS and CDR2 YFSETQ come from the germline V gene. DNA for the CDR3: TGCGCCAGCGCTTCGATGGAGAACTATGGCTACACCTTC. Translation gives CASASMENYGYTF.

The rearrangement links TRBV18 to TRBJ2-3; 9 bases are shared with TRBD2. The CDR3 extends over 17 amino acids. Germline CDR1 reads KGHSH; CDR2 reads LQKENI. V lost 6 bases and J lost 6; bases outside the gene matches: 16. CDR3: CASSTGSSGGLGDTQYF. CDR3 coding DNA: TGTGCCAGCTCCACCGGATCAAGCGGGGGGCTCGGGGATACGCAGTATTTT.

The genes are TRBV4-1 and TRBJ2-3, with TRBD2 matching over 11 bases. This CDR3 has 20 amino acids. Germline values: CDR1 MGHRA, CDR2 YSYEKL. The ends lost 0 bases at V and 1 base at J; junction bases unmatched: 12. The CDR3 here is CASSQDGTSGYIGGTDTQYF. The CDR3 nucleotides are TGCGCCAGCAGCCAAGATGGGACTAGCGGCTATATAGGCGGCACAGATACGCAGTATTTT.

CDR3 DNA: TGCGCCAGCAGCCAACACAGAAATGAGCAGTTCTTC. This sequence encodes CASSQHRNEQFF. This rearrangement joins TRBV4-1 to TRBJ2-1; no reliable D call. Germline V CDR1 and CDR2: MGHRA, YSYEKL. The CDR3 runs 12 residues. Trimming left V 2 bases short and J 7 bases short, with 6 bases between.

As for this clone: The conserved closing phenylalanine or tryptophan is absent in this CDR3, likely reflecting a read error. Because the CDR3's place on the DNA is in doubt, the DNA is left out and the CDR3 is given as listed by TCRdb. The chain couples TRBV23-1 to TRBJ1-1; whether TRBD1, the table's D call, matches the DNA was not checked. TRBV23-1 is flagged as an ORF with uncertain function. The CDR3 totals 9 residues, both ends included. The CDR3 sequence is CASSQSGSC.

The V call is TRBV29-1, the J call TRBJ2-1; 8 positions match TRBD1. The CDR3 covers 13 residues. From germline, CDR1 is SQVTM and CDR2 ANQGSEA. CDR3 nucleotide sequence: TGCAGTTATCTACCGGGACAGGTCGCTGGGGAGTTCTTC. This encodes CSYLPGQVAGEFF.

The V gene is TRBV30, the J gene TRBJ2-5, with D maybe TRBD1 (6 bases). Germline CDR1 reads GTSNPN; CDR2 reads SVGIG (reference sequence). The CDR3 runs 15 residues. The V end was cut by 4 bases, the J end by 0 bases, with 15 bases between. The CDR3 coding sequence is TGTGCCTGGACACGCCCCGGGGACAACCAAGAGACCCAGTACTTC. Translated, it gives CAWTRPGDNQETQYF.

The chain joins TRBV6-5 to TRBJ2-5; D is ambiguous. The CDR3 sequence is 16 residues long. Trimming pared 0 bases from V and 2 bases from J, leaving 13 bases between. Germline V gene sequence: CDR1 MNHEY, CDR2 SVGAGI. CDR3 loop: CASSYSRNTGQETQYF. The CDR3, as DNA: TGTGCCAGCAGTTACTCGCGTAATACCGGTCAAGAGACCCAGTACTTC.

In this sample, this clone turned up a few times. The chain is built from TRBV5-5 and TRBJ1-2; 7 bases fit TRBD1. J gave up 6 bases and V 4 bases, and 9 bases lay outside the gene matches. The CDR3 totals 14 residues. The germline CDR1 and CDR2 sequences are SGHKS and YYEKEE (reference sequence). The chain's CDR3 is CASSPLSDRDGYTF. As DNA, the CDR3 is TGTGCCAGCAGCCCCCTGAGTGACAGGGATGGCTACACCTTC.

This clone was counted once. The J gene is TRBJ1-3, the V gene TRBV7-3, with a possible D match to TRBD1 (5 bases). Trimming stripped 5 bases from V and 3 bases from J, with 14 bases between. This CDR3 region has 15 residues. From germline, CDR1 is SGHTA and CDR2 FQGTGA. DNA for the CDR3: TGTGCCAGCAGCCAAAATCACGGGGGTGGAAACACCATATATTTT. This encodes CASSQNHGGGNTIYF.